A single sample gave rise to the 3 T cell receptor beta chains below, sequenced in a study of T cell responses to AZD1222 COVID-19 vaccine. The assay was immunoSEQ multiplex PCR, and TCRdb's table has in-frame clones only and misses some. The sample holds roughly 15,000 clones, about 80% seen once. Material: peripheral blood, obtained 28 days after the second AZD1222 dose. The receptors were gathered from an adult who received the AZD1222 COVID-19 vaccine.

The chain carries TRBV28 and TRBJ1-2; D unresolved. V lost 5 bases to trimming and J lost 4 bases, with 14 bases between them. The germline CDR1 and CDR2 sequences are MDHEN and SYDVKM. This CDR3 is built from 14 residues. The CDR3 loop is CASSPRTGSYGYTF. In DNA form, the CDR3 reads TGTGCCAGCAGTCCTCGGACGGGAAGCTATGGCTACACCTTC.

The V call is TRBV18, the J call TRBJ1-1; a possible D gene is TRBD1 (5 bases). Deletions cut 8 bases from V and 2 bases from J, with 15 bases between. Germline lookup yields CDR1 KGHSH and CDR2 LQKENI. The CDR3 has 14 amino acids. This CDR3 is CASGKVQVNTEAFF. In DNA form, the CDR3 reads TGTGCCAGCGGAAAGGTACAGGTTAACACTGAAGCTTTCTTT.

V gene TRBV19 combines with J gene TRBJ1-1; maybe TRBD1 (6 bases). The CDR3 consists of 16 residues. Trimming stripped 2 bases from V and 0 bases from J, with 13 bases between. The germline CDR1 and CDR2 sequences are LNHDA and SQIVND (reference sequence). The CDR3 is CASSIPRTDVNTEAFF. DNA of the CDR3: TGTGCCAGTAGTATACCTAGGACAGACGTGAACACTGAAGCTTTCTTT.